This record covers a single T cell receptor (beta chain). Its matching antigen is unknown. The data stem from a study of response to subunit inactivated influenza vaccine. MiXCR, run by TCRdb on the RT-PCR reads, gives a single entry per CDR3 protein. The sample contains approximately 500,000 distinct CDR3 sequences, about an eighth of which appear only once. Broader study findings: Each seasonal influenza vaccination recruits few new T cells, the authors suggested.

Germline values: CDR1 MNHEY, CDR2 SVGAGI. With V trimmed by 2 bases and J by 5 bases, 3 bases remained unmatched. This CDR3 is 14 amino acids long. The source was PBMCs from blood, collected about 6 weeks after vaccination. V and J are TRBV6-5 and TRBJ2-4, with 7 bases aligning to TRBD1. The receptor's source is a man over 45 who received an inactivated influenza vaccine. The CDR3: CASSYRGTENIQYF. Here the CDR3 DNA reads TGTGCCAGCAGTTACCGAGGGACAGAAAACATTCAGTACTTC.